Shown below are 29 T cell receptor beta chains from a single sample sequenced in a study of CD8 T cells in ankylosing spondylitis. TCRdb re-called the 5' RACE reads through MiXCR, storing one row per CDR3 protein. This sample yields under 250,000 distinct CDR3 sequences, of which over 9.5% are seen a single time; 2.6% belongs to the top ten. The sample taken for sequencing was blood, either unsorted or a sorted T cell fraction (not recorded which). All receptors come from a male donor with ankylosing spondylitis or in good health (not recorded which).

V usage is TRBV3-1 and J usage is TRBJ1-6; TRBD1 aligns across 7 bases. After removal of 3 bases from V and 7 bases from J, the junction contained 12 bases not matched to a gene. Per the germline V gene, CDR1 is LGHDT and CDR2 is YNNKEL (reference sequence). The CDR3 is 17 residues long. For the CDR3, the DNA is TGTGCCAGCAGCCATTTCGTCCGGGGACAGCGGAATTCACCCCTCCACTTT. This sequence encodes CASSHFVRGQRNSPLHF.

V and J are TRBV19 and TRBJ1-6; 7 bases are shared with TRBD1. V dropped 5 bases and J dropped 7; count of bases not matched to a gene: 5. CDR1 and CDR2 (germline): LNHDA, SQIVND (reference sequence). CDR3 length equals 14 residues. The DNA of the CDR3 is TGTGCCAGTAGTGGGGACAGAATCAATTCACCCCTCCACTTT. Protein product: CASSGDRINSPLHF.

This clonotype was picked up many times. The chain employs TRBV5-1 and TRBJ2-3; TRBD2 agrees at 14 bases. CDR1 and CDR2 (germline): SGHRS, YFSETQ. The junction had 6 bases not matched to a gene; V was cut back by 4 bases and J by 2 bases. The CDR3 is 17 amino acids. CDR3 sequence reads: CASSPGLAGGLTDTQYF. The CDR3 region has the DNA TGCGCCAGCAGCCCCGGACTAGCGGGGGGCCTCACAGATACGCAGTATTTT.

In its sample, this clonotype was seen many times. The chain carries TRBV12-3 or TRBV12-4 and TRBJ2-2, with 8 nucleotides matching TRBD2. The CDR3 sequence is 14 residues long. Trimming took 3 bases from V and 7 from J; bases not matched to a gene: 4. DNA for the CDR3: TGTGCCAGCAGTTTTGGGACTAGTAGCGGGGAGCTGTTTTTT. Translating gives CASSFGTSSGELFF.

Many counts were recorded for this clonotype. The chain is built from TRBV5-8 and TRBJ1-4, with D tentatively TRBD1 (5 bases). The CDR3 covers 13 residues. Germline values: CDR1 SGHTS, CDR2 YDEGEE. The ends were cut back, 4 bases at V and 6 bases at J, with 10 bases in the middle. The CDR3 nucleotides read TGTGCCAGCAGCCTGCAGGGTTATGAAAAACTGTTTTTT. Protein sequence: CASSLQGYEKLFF.

As regards this clonotype: Given a much more abundant clone one base away, this may be a read error. Written as DNA, the CDR3 is TGTGCCGGCAGCTTAGTAGGGGCGGAAGGGACCCAGTACTTC. Translated: CAGSLVGAEGTQYF. This rearrangement joins TRBV7-9 to TRBJ2-5, with D tentatively TRBD1 (5 bases). Germline V gene sequence: CDR1 SEHNR, CDR2 FQNEAQ (reference sequence). The CDR3 is 14 residues long.

This clonotype appeared many times. The CDR3 nucleotides are TGTGCCAGCAGCGAAGGAACAGGGCAAAACTATGGCTACACCTTC. This translates into CASSEGTGQNYGYTF. The chain joins TRBV11-2 to TRBJ1-2, with TRBD1 as a possible D gene (6 bases). This CDR3 has 15 residues. The germline V gene encodes CDR1 SGHAT and CDR2 FQNNGV. V was trimmed by 5 bases and J by 2 bases, leaving 15 bases between them.

V and J are TRBV18 and TRBJ1-1, with TRBD1 matching over 8 bases. The CDR3 is made up of 14 amino acids. Germline V CDR1 and CDR2: KGHSH, LQKENI. Unmatched junction bases numbered 8, after V lost 7 bases and J lost 4 bases. The CDR3 here is CASFDFTGGTEAFF. The CDR3 DNA sequence: TGTGCCAGCTTCGACTTCACAGGGGGCACTGAAGCTTTCTTT.

The chain couples TRBV18 to TRBJ1-5; D is undetermined. Germline V gives CDR1 KGHSH, CDR2 LQKENI. Trimming stripped 6 bases from V and 5 bases from J, with 14 bases between. The CDR3 consists of 14 residues. DNA of the CDR3: TGTGCCAGCTCCCCCATTGGAGTGGATCAGCCCCAGCATTTT. Protein sequence: CASSPIGVDQPQHF.

This clonotype has more than one count but fewer than ten. The chain couples TRBV20-1 to TRBJ1-2; the match to TRBD1 covers 7 bases. CDR1 and CDR2 from the germline V gene are DFQATT and SNEGSKA (reference sequence). The CDR3 extends over 14 amino acids. The junction had 4 bases not matched to a gene; V was cut back by 1 base and J by 2 bases. Here the CDR3 DNA reads TGCAGTGCTAGAGGTGGGGGACAGAACTATGGCTACACCTTC. Protein: CSARGGGQNYGYTF.

Many counts were recorded for this clonotype. The genes are TRBV5-6 and TRBJ1-2, with D perhaps TRBD1 (5 bases). From germline, CDR1 is SGHDT and CDR2 YYEEEE. The V gene lost 0 bases and the J gene lost 4 bases, with 10 bases spanning the gap. The length of the CDR3 is 14 residues. CDR3: CASSLGQGPYGYTF. The CDR3 coding sequence is TGTGCCAGCAGCTTGGGCCAGGGACCCTATGGCTACACCTTC.

This clonotype was picked up many times. This sequence joins TRBV27 and TRBJ2-1; 8 nucleotides line up with TRBD2. After removal of 6 bases from V and 7 bases from J, the junction contained 8 bases not matched to a gene. There are 14 residues in the CDR3. In germline, CDR1 is MNHEY, CDR2 SMNVEV (reference sequence). CDR3 loop: CASSLRGGGNEQFF. CDR3 coding DNA: TGTGCCAGCAGCTTACGGGGGGGCGGGAATGAGCAGTTCTTC.

This clonotype was observed at least ten times. The chain uses TRBV7-2 and TRBJ2-1; TRBD1 agrees at 10 bases. J gave up 6 bases and V 4 bases, and 9 bases lay outside the gene matches. Germline lookup yields CDR1 SGHTA and CDR2 FQGNSA. The CDR3 has 16 amino acids. For the CDR3, the DNA is TGTGCCAGCAGCTCACCGGGACAGGGGCCAAGCAATGAGCAGTTCTTC. This translates into CASSSPGQGPSNEQFF.

In this sample, this clonotype turned up many times. The chain couples TRBV5-1 to TRBJ1-1; 8 positions agree with TRBD1. Germline values: CDR1 SGHRS, CDR2 YFSETQ. This CDR3 is built from 17 residues. V lost 1 base to trimming and J lost 4 bases; unmatched junction nucleotides: 12. The DNA of the CDR3 is TGCGCCAGCAGCTTGTCCGCCATGGCTACAGGGGGCACTGAAGCTTTCTTT. This translates into CASSLSAMATGGTEAFF.

This clonotype was counted only a few times. The chain links TRBV10-2 to TRBJ2-3; D tentatively fits TRBD1 or TRBD2 (5 bases each). Trimming took 5 bases from V and 9 from J, leaving 15 bases between them. The CDR3 covers 13 residues. Germline V gene sequence: CDR1 WSHSY, CDR2 SAAADI. CDR3 residues: CASSPRAGDTQYF. CDR3 nucleotides: TGCGCCAGCAGTCCCAGGGCCGGGGACACGCAGTATTTT.

This clonotype was seen ten or more times. This chain links TRBV7-2 with TRBJ2-3; D is unresolved. The CDR3 loop spans 15 amino acids. Germline CDR1 reads SGHTA; CDR2 reads FQGNSA. The germline V and J ends were trimmed by 2 bases and 5 bases, with 14 bases remaining between them. Here the CDR3 DNA reads TGTGCCAGCAGCTTATCTGCAGTATTAGTAGATACGCAGTATTTT. Protein product: CASSLSAVLVDTQYF. Using reference TRBV7-2 and TRBJ2-3 for the parts outside the CDR3, the full variable domain is GAGVSQSPSNKVTEKGKDVELRCDPISGHTALYWYRQSLGQGLEFLIYFQGNSAPDKSGLPSDRFSAERTGGSVSTLTIQRTQQEDSAVYLCASSLSAVLVDTQYFGPGTRLTVL.

This clonotype occurred a few times. The rearrangement links TRBV7-2 to TRBJ1-2, with D maybe TRBD1 (6 bases). This CDR3 region has 15 residues. CDR1 and CDR2 from the germline V gene are SGHTA and FQGNSA. V was cut by 6 bases and J by 1 base, with 15 bases left in between. This chain's CDR3 is CASSLQTGYNYGYTF. The DNA for the CDR3 is TGTGCCAGCAGTCTTCAGACAGGCTATAACTATGGCTACACCTTC.

The J gene is TRBJ2-5, the V gene TRBV12-3 or TRBV12-4; 10 nucleotides match TRBD1. With 5 bases clipped from V and 2 bases from J, the junction kept 8 bases outside the gene matches. The CDR3 is 16 residues long. The CDR3 region has the DNA TGTGCCAGCAGTCCGTATCTGGACAGGGGGCAAGAGACCCAGTACTTC. It translates to CASSPYLDRGQETQYF.

This clonotype has a count of ten or more. This chain connects TRBV12-3 or TRBV12-4 to TRBJ2-2; TRBD1 agrees at 8 bases. There are 16 residues in the CDR3. J was trimmed by 3 bases and V by 3 bases; bases with no gene match: 6. CDR3 DNA: TGTGCCAGCAGTTTGATCCAGGGGGCGTACACCGGGGAGCTGTTTTTT. Encoded protein: CASSLIQGAYTGELFF.

The chain carries TRBV30 and TRBJ2-6; a possible D gene is TRBD1 (5 bases). V was shortened by 8 bases and J by 3 bases, with 14 bases between the two germline ends. Looked up from germline, CDR1 is GTSNPN and CDR2 is SVGIG (reference sequence). The CDR3 consists of 14 residues. The CDR3 loop is CAQEGVGGANVLTF. CDR3 coding DNA: TGTGCCCAAGAAGGGGTAGGTGGGGCCAACGTCCTGACTTTC.

The chain is built from TRBV5-5 and TRBJ1-5, with D uncertain. There are 14 residues in the CDR3. V gave up 0 bases and J gave up 7 bases, with 11 bases separating them. Germline V gene sequence: CDR1 SGHKS, CDR2 YYEKEE (reference sequence). The CDR3 coding sequence is TGTGCCAGCAGCTTGGGTGACAACCCCCAGCCCCAGCATTTT. Its translation: CASSLGDNPQPQHF.

This clonotype was recorded many times. V usage is TRBV6-4 and J usage is TRBJ1-1; 7 nucleotides line up with TRBD1. V lost 10 bases, J lost 1 base, and 6 bases stayed unmatched. The CDR3 has 13 amino acids. Germline V gives CDR1 MRHNA, CDR2 SNTAGT. The CDR3 is CATPWDRNTEAFF. CDR3 DNA: TGTGCCACCCCCTGGGACAGGAACACTGAAGCTTTCTTT.

This clonotype was picked up many times. The chain has TRBV5-1 and TRBJ2-3; 8 nucleotides align to TRBD2. V lost 3 bases, J lost 5 bases, and 2 bases stayed unmatched. From germline, CDR1 is SGHRS and CDR2 YFSETQ. The CDR3 is 13 amino acids. The CDR3 loop is CASSSLAGDTQYF. The DNA of the CDR3 is TGCGCCAGCAGCTCGCTAGCGGGAGATACGCAGTATTTT.

This clonotype was observed at least ten times. The J gene is TRBJ2-3, the V gene TRBV4-1; D may be TRBD2 (5 bases). The CDR3 runs to 14 residues. Germline assignment: CDR1 MGHRA and CDR2 YSYEKL. Trimming stripped 1 base from V and 5 bases from J, with 10 bases between. The DNA for the CDR3 is TGCGCCAGCAGCCAAGCGAGGGTCCAAGATACGCAGTATTTT. Translating it yields CASSQARVQDTQYF.

Of note for this clonotype: A much larger clonotype is one base distant, so this may be a read error. This chain links TRBV4-1 with TRBJ2-1; 10 bases map to TRBD2. This CDR3 is built from 15 residues. Germline CDR1 reads MGHRA; CDR2 reads YSYEKL. CDR3 region: CVSSSPGLAINEQFF. CDR3 in DNA: TGCGTCAGCAGCTCGCCGGGACTAGCGATCAATGAGCAGTTCTTC.

This clonotype was recorded at least ten times. V usage is TRBV6-1 and J usage is TRBJ1-4; no clear D. This CDR3 has 14 residues. The V gene lost 3 bases and the J gene lost 1 base, with 6 bases spanning the gap. CDR1 and CDR2 (germline): MNHNS, SASEGT. CDR3 DNA: TGTGCCAGCAGTGAGGCAGGAACTAATGAAAAACTGTTTTTT. Protein product: CASSEAGTNEKLFF.

There are many counts of this clonotype. Here the CDR3 reads CAGGRHSNQPQHF. The CDR3 nucleotides read TGTGCCGGGGGACGGCATAGCAATCAGCCCCAGCATTTT. J is TRBJ1-5 and V is TRBV2; possibly TRBD1 for D (5 bases). This CDR3 spans 13 amino acids. Germline V lookup: CDR1 SNHLY, CDR2 FYNNEI. Trimming took off 11 bases at V and 0 bases at J, with 11 bases between the two ends.

This clonotype appeared many times. The V call is TRBV10-1, the J call TRBJ2-7; 8 positions agree with TRBD1. V was pared by 5 bases and J by 4 bases, with 4 bases of the junction left unmatched. The length of the CDR3 is 13 residues. Germline lookup yields CDR1 WNHNN and CDR2 SYGVQD (reference sequence). The CDR3 spells CASSPQGAYEQYF. The DNA of the CDR3 is TGCGCCAGCAGTCCTCAGGGGGCTTACGAGCAGTACTTC.

Ten or more counts support this clonotype. This chain uses TRBV12-3 or TRBV12-4 with TRBJ2-2, with D perhaps matching TRBD1 (5 bases). CDR3 length: 15 amino acids. The ends were cut back, 3 bases at V and 2 bases at J, with 10 bases in the middle. CDR3 region: CASSFEQVNTGELFF. The CDR3 DNA reads TGTGCCAGCAGTTTTGAACAGGTTAACACCGGGGAGCTGTTTTTT.